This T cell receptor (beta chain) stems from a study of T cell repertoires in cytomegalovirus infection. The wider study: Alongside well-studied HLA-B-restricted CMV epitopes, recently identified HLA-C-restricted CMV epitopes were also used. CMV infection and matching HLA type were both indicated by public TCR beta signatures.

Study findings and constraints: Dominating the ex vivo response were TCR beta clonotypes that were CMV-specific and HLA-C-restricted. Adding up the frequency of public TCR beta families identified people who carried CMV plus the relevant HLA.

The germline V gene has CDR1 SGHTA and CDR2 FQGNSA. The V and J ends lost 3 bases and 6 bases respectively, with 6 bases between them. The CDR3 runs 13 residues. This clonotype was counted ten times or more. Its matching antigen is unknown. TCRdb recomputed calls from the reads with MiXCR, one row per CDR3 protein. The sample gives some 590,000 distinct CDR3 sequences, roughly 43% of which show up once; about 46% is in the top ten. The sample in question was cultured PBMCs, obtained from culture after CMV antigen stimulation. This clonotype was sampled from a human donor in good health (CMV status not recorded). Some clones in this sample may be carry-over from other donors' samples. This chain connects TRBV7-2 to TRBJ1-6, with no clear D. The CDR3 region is CASSFLINSPLHF. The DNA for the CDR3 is TGTGCCAGCAGCTTCCTAATTAATTCACCCCTCCACTTT.